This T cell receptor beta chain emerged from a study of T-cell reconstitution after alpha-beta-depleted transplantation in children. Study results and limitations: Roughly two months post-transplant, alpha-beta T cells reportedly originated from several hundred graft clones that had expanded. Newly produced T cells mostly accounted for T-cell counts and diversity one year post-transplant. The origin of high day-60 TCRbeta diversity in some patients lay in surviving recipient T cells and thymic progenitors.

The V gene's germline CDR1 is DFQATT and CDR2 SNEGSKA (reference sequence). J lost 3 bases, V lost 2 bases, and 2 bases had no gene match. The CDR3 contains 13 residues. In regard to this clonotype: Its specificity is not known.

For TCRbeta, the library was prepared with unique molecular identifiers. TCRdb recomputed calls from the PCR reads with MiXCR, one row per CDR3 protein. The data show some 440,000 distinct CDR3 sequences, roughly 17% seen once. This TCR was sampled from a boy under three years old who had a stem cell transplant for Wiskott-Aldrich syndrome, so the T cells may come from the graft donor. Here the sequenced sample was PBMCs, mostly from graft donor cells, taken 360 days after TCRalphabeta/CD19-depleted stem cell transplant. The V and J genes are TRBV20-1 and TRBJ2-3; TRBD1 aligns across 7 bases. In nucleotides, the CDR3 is TGCAGTGCTAGACCACAGGGGACAGATACGCAGTATTTT. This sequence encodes CSARPQGTDTQYF.